This T cell receptor beta chain stems from a study of identical twins. General observations from the study: Invariant MAIT and iNKT cells are populations that could partly confound zero-insertion analyses. In drawing conclusions, the study used cross-sectional statistical analysis and did not follow the same donors. With abundant cord blood beta clonotypes, insertions were fewer; memory repertoires showed no such pattern.

TCRdb analysed the 5' RACE reads with MiXCR anew, one entry per CDR3 protein. The repertoire consists of some 1,600,000 distinct CDR3 sequences, with 25% to 35% occurring once and the leading ten covering about 0.3%. V was clipped by 8 bases and J by 9 bases; unmatched bases: 12. CDR1 is MDHEN and CDR2 is SYDVKM in the germline V gene. The CDR3 runs 14 residues. With regard to this clonotype: The antigen is undetermined.

The chain recombines TRBV28 with TRBJ2-1, with 8 positions matching TRBD2. The specimen sequenced was cord blood. This TCR was recovered from a newborn girl in good health. This CDR3 reads CASGLSGRFGEQFF. In DNA, the CDR3 is TGTGCCAGCGGTCTCAGCGGGAGATTCGGTGAGCAGTTCTTC.